A selection of T cell receptor beta chains follows, all from one sample in a study of response to subunit inactivated influenza vaccine. TCRdb called the RT-PCR reads again in MiXCR, with one record for every CDR3 protein. The data hold roughly 540,000 distinct CDR3 sequences, with around a quarter observed a single time. The data were also submitted as part of a second study, on T cells expressing NK-cell markers.

Sequences were derived from CD4+ T cells sorted from PBMCs, sampled about 12 days after vaccination. These receptors originate from a man aged 50 to 60 who received an inactivated influenza vaccine. Each CDR3 is given with its conserved first and last residue.

J gene | V gene | CDR3 protein
TRBJ2-1 | TRBV4-2 | CASSHRGQGIAGGNNEQFF
TRBJ2-7 | TRBV5-6 | CASSLYPGSYEQYF
TRBJ2-7 | TRBV14 | CASSQGPGLAFYEQYF
TRBJ1-5 | TRBV20-1 | CSARPGPHQPQHF
TRBJ1-1 | TRBV18 | CASSAQGSHTEAFF
TRBJ2-7 | TRBV7-9 | CASSRMGDEQYF
TRBJ2-7 | TRBV7-7 | CASSRRLAGVNEQYF
TRBJ1-1 | TRBV12-3/TRBV12-4 | CATGRDMNTEAFF
TRBJ2-1 | TRBV11-3 | CASSLVRGGQNEQFF
TRBJ2-5 | TRBV6-2/TRBV6-3 | CASRNPGRAETQYF
TRBJ1-2 | TRBV7-2 | CASSPLVASYGYTF
TRBJ2-7 | TRBV20-1 | CSATGEGREQYF
TRBJ1-1 | TRBV12-3/TRBV12-4 | CASRRTGETEAFF
TRBJ2-5 | TRBV5-1 | CASSLSSPGTQYF
TRBJ2-1 | TRBV6-1 | CASRKRGLAGRLDEQFF
TRBJ1-1 | TRBV6-2/TRBV6-3 | CASTTGVTEAFF
TRBJ2-7 | TRBV27 | CASSLEKAGGIREQYF
TRBJ2-1 | TRBV4-3 | CASSQQGTGQFF
TRBJ2-3 | TRBV7-8 | CASSLDRATTDTQYF
TRBJ1-5 | TRBV5-5 | CASSLVGGNQPQHF
TRBJ2-3 | TRBV6-2/TRBV6-3 | CASSRGTSGLNTQYF
TRBJ2-5 | TRBV15 | CATSRVGGGRETQYF
TRBJ2-3 | TRBV24-1 | CATSDSLTDTQYF
TRBJ2-1 | TRBV6-2/TRBV6-3 | CASSYVLAGVHEQFF
TRBJ1-1 | TRBV7-9 | CASSLGGQGQRTEAFF
TRBJ2-7 | TRBV5-1 | CASSLDGTPTYEQYF
TRBJ1-5 | TRBV6-5 | CASSSSYSNQPQHF
TRBJ2-7 | TRBV27 | CASRRGVAGTYEQYF